This entry concerns a single T cell receptor (beta chain). This clone is deemed medium-sized (0.01 to 0.1%). Its antigen target is currently unknown. Base qualities are not at hand, and no much larger clone is one base apart. Whole blood was collected in K2EDTA tubes by collaborating institutions according to the institutions' own protocols. For TCRbeta analysis, collaborator samples were shipped as frozen whole blood, as isolated PBMCs, or as DNA extracted from either sample type. Counted from cysteine to phenylalanine, this CDR3 has 14 amino acids. Only the CDR3 DNA stays, 42 bases, in frame from base 1. V and J lose 2 bases and 2 bases, and a span of 10 bases separates them. The germline V gene yields SGHRS for CDR1 and YFSETQ for CDR2. These data belong to a study of blood T cell repertoires in COVID-19 (TCRdb year 2020). Broadly, across the study: Samples from collaborators originated in the United States, Italy and Spain and spanned both the acute and convalescent phases of COVID-19. Sample metadata almost always included a de-identified subject ID, COVID-19 status, age in years and sex. Samples were obtained from the ongoing ImmuneRACE study (first 160 participants) and from approximately 1,200 subjects provided by 6 global collaborators. Where HLA class I and class II types were available, the types were taken from metadata supplied by the sample provider, not from assay-based typing. The material from the prospective study consisted of cDNA or gDNA derived from T cells, B-cell-depleted T cells, or PBMCs. The dataset comprised deeply sampled blood TCRbeta repertoires from subjects exposed to, actively infected with, or recovered from COVID-19. The repertoires were released in a freely available public database intended as a resource for research on the immune response to SARS-CoV-2. The paper's findings and limits, for the study overall: How much clinical and demographic metadata was included differed by source and by participant, and the metadata was provided uncurated.

TCRbeta CDR3 regions were amplified from genomic DNA by means of the immunoSEQ Assay, a bias-controlled multiplex PCR. The original pipeline was this. The number of nucleated cells in each sample was estimated by amplification of reference gene primers within the assay. Sequence reads were collapsed and filtered to measure the absolute abundance of every unique TCRbeta CDR3 rearrangement. For each sample, productive Simpson clonality was calculated as the square root of Simpson's diversity index over productive rearrangements. Entries here come from immuneACCESS through TCRdb and include only in-frame sequences with V and J called. Some clones fail to appear in such tables; in the studies checked, an unresolved V gene covers under half of the shortfall, and the cause of the remainder is unknown. From that table come the V and J calls and clone size; the DNA was used to work out D and trimming. The sample table holds about 45,000 clones, of which nearly 80% were seen once. The ten top clones hold around 20% of the sample.

The sample was peripheral blood. Recombination joined TRBV5-1 with TRBJ2-5, with TRBD1 tentatively as D gene (6 bases match). The receptor comes from a man aged 70 or older with acute or convalescent COVID-19. The nucleotides read TGCGCCAGCAGCTTCGGACAGCTACAAGAGACCCAGTACTTC. This translates into CASSFGQLQETQYF.